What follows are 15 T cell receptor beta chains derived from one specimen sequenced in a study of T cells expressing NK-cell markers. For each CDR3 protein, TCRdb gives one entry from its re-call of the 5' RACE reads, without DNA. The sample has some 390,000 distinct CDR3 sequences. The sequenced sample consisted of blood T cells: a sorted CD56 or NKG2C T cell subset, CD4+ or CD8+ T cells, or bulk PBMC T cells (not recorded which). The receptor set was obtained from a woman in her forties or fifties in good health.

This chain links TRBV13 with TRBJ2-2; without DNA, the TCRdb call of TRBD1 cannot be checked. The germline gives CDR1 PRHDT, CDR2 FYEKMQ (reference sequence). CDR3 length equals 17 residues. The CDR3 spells CASSHLGGRRDTGELFF.

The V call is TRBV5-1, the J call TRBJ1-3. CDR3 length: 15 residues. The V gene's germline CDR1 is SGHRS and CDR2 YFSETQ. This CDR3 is CASSLGQGLGNTIYF.

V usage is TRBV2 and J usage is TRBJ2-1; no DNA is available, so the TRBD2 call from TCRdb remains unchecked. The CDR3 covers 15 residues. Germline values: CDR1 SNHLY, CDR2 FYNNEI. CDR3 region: CASRILATSYNEQFF.

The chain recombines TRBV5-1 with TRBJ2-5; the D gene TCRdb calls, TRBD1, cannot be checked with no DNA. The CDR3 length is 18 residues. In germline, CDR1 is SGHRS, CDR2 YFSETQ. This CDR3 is CASSLWPHGRGSSETQYF.

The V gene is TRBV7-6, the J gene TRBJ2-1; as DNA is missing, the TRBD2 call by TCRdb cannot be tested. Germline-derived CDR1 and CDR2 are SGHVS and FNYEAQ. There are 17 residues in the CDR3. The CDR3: CASSLRTGDGASGEQFF.

The CDR3 loop reads CATSRDRPGLNTEAFF. V is TRBV15 and J is TRBJ1-1; TCRdb indicates TRBD1, and absent DNA this call remains unverified. This CDR3 comprises 16 residues. The germline V gene has CDR1 LNHNV and CDR2 YYDKDF (reference sequence).

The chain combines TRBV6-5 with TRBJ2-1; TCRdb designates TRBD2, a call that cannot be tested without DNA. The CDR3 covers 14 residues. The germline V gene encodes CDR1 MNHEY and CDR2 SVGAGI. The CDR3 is CASGPAGSYNEQFF.

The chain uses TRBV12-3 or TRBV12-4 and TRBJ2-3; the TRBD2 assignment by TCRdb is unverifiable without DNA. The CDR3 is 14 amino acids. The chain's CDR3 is CASGRGAGADTQYF.

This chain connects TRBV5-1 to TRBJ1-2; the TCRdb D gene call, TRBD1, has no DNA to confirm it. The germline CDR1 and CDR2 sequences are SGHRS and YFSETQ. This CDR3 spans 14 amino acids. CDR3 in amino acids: CASSLEGREDGYTF.

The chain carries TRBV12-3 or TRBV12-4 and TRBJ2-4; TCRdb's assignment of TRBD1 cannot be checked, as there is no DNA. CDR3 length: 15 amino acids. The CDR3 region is CASSAPLVAKNIQYF.

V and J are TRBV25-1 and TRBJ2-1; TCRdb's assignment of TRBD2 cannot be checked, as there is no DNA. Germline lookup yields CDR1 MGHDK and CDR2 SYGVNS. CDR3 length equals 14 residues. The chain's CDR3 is CASMAGDRYNEQFF.

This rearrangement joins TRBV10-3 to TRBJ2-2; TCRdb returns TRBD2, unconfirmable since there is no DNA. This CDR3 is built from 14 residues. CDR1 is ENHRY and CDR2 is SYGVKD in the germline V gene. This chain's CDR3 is CAIRSGLDTGELFF.

CDR3 amino acids: CASSHYSNEQFF. This chain connects TRBV6-5 to TRBJ2-1. CDR1 is MNHEY and CDR2 is SVGAGI in the germline V gene. This CDR3 has 12 residues.

CDR3 sequence: CASSLAPGPRGEKLFF. The chain carries TRBV5-1 and TRBJ1-4; TCRdb reports TRBD1, a call that lacks DNA to check it against. CDR1 SGHRS and CDR2 YFSETQ come from the germline V gene. This CDR3 region has 16 residues.

CDR3 loop: CSVDGLAGVEFF. The V and J genes are TRBV29-1 and TRBJ2-1; TCRdb returns TRBD2, unconfirmable since there is no DNA. The germline V gene has CDR1 SQVTM and CDR2 ANQGSEA. This CDR3 comprises 12 residues.